This T cell receptor beta chain was identified in a study of CD8 T cells in Susac syndrome. As to this clonotype: Its antigen is unidentified.

Overall study results and limits: Clonal expansion did not appear in Susac syndrome CD4+ T cell repertoires.

The CDR3 is 15 residues long. Germline V CDR1 and CDR2: DFQATT, SNEGSKA (reference sequence). The RNA input was roughly 0.45 to 1 ug, and it was reverse transcribed with random hexamers. The CDR3 of TCR beta was amplified by immunoSEQ multiplex PCR across 54 Vbeta and 13 Jbeta. TCRdb reprocessed the immunoSEQ multiplex PCR reads with MiXCR, giving one entry per CDR3 protein. Of over 150,000 distinct CDR3 sequences listed, approximately 95% are singletons. V usage is TRBV20-1 and J usage is TRBJ2-3; the match to TRBD2 covers 10 bases. This TCR came from a human donor with Susac syndrome. The sequenced material came from CD4+ T cells from PBMCs. The CDR3 region is CNPSGGRQPLDTQYF. As DNA, the CDR3 is TGCAATCCTAGCGGGGGCCGCCAACCTCTGGATACGCAGTATTTT.